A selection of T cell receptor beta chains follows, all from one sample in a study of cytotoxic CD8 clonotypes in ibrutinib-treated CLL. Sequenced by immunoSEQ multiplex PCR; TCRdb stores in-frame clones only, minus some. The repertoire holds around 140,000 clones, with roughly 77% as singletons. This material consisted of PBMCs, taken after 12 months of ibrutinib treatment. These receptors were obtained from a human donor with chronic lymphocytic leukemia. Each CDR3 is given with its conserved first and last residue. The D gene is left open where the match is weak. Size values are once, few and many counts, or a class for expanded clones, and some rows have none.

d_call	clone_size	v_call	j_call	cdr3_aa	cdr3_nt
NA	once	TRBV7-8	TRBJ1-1	CASSLQRNTEAFF	TGTGCCAGCAGCTTACAGAGGAACACTGAAGCTTTCTTT
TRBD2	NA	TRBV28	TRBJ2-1	CASSPSGLAGYEQFF	TGTGCCAGCAGTCCCTCCGGCCTAGCGGGATATGAGCAGTTCTTC
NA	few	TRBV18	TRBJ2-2	CASSPPQGNTGELFF	TGTGCCAGCTCACCACCCCAGGGGAACACCGGGGAGCTGTTTTTT
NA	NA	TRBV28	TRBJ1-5	CASSLGRRANQPQHF	TGTGCCAGCAGCCTGGGGAGGAGGGCCAATCAGCCCCAGCATTTT
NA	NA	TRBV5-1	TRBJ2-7	CASSFRQEVFYEQYF	TGCGCCAGCAGCTTTAGACAGGAAGTCTTCTACGAGCAGTACTTC
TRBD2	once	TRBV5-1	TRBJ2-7	CASSFVAGGRNEQYF	TGCGCCAGCAGCTTTGTAGCGGGGGGCCGCAACGAGCAGTACTTC
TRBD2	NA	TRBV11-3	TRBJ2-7	CASSLVAGGNEQYF	TGTGCCAGCAGCTTAGTAGCGGGAGGGAACGAGCAGTACTTC
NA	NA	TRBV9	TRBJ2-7	CASSAPGTGGEQYF	TGTGCCAGCAGCGCCCCGGGGACCGGGGGCGAGCAGTACTTC
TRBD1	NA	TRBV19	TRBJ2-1	CASSGQGAYNEQFF	TGTGCCAGTTCGGGACAGGGGGCCTACAATGAGCAGTTCTTC
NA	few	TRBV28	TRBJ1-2	CASSLGGAAGTF	TGTGCCAGCAGTTTAGGAGGGGCGGCTGGGACCTTC
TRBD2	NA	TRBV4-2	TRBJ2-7	CASSQGGTSGYEQYF	TGTGCCAGCAGTCAAGGGGGGACTAGCGGTTACGAGCAGTACTTC
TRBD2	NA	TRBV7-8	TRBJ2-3	CASSVRRGLAPDTQYF	TGTGCCAGCAGCGTTAGGCGGGGACTAGCCCCAGATACGCAGTATTTT
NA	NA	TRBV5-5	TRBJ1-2	CASSFASNYGYTF	TGTGCCAGCAGCTTCGCATCTAACTATGGCTACACCTTC
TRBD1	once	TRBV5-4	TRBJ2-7	CASSLASGQVYEQYF	TGTGCCAGCAGCTTGGCCAGTGGACAGGTCTACGAGCAGTACTTC
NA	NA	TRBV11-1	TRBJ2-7	CASSLVIAEIYEQYF	TGTGCCAGCAGCTTAGTTATAGCGGAAATCTACGAGCAGTACTTC
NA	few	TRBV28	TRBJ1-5	CASSLRAGADNQPQHF	TGTGCCAGCAGTTTAAGGGCAGGGGCGGACAATCAGCCCCAGCATTTT
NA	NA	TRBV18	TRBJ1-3	CASSAGTKSSGNTIYF	TGTGCCAGCTCAGCCGGGACCAAGTCCTCAGGAAACACCATATATTTT
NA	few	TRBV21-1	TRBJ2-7	CASSKSGRLGSYEQYF	TGTGCCAGCAGCAAATCGGGGAGACTGGGCTCCTACGAGCAGTACTTC
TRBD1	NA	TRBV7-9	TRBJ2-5	CASSSHRLETGGETQYF	TGTGCCAGCAGCTCTCACCGACTGGAGACAGGGGGCGAGACCCAGTACTTC
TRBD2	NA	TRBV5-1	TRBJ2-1	CASSLSGTSPWDEQFF	TGCGCCAGCAGCTTGTCCGGGACTAGCCCTTGGGATGAGCAGTTCTTC
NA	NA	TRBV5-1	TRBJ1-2	CASSLNRVDYGYTF	TGCGCCAGCAGCTTAAACAGGGTTGACTATGGCTACACCTTC
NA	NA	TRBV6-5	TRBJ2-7	CASSRTRDDNEQYF	TGTGCCAGCAGTAGAACTCGGGACGACAACGAGCAGTACTTC
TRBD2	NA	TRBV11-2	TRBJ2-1	CASSLMLAGGTNEQFF	TGTGCCAGCAGCTTAATGCTAGCGGGAGGAACCAATGAGCAGTTCTTC
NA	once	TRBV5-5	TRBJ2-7	CASSFTQGGYEQYF	TGTGCCAGCAGCTTTACACAGGGTGGGTACGAGCAGTACTTC
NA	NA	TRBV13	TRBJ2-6	CASRSTGANVLTF	TGTGCCAGCAGATCGACGGGGGCCAACGTCCTGACTTTC
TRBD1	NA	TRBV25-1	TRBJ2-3	CASSRQGSTDTQYF	TGTGCCAGCAGCCGACAGGGGAGCACAGATACGCAGTATTTT
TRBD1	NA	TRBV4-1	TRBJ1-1	CASSQDWGTGDPWDTEAFF	TGCGCCAGCAGCCAAGATTGGGGGACAGGGGATCCTTGGGACACTGAAGCTTTCTTT
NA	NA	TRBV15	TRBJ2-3	CATSGGFAQYF	TGTGCCACCAGTGGGGGGTTCGCGCAGTATTTT
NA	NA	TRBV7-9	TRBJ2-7	CASNRGSYEQYF	TGTGCCAGCAATCGGGGTTCCTACGAGCAGTACTTC
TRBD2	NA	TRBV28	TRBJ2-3	CASRRPGLDGDTQYF	TGTGCCAGCAGACGACCGGGACTAGATGGCGATACGCAGTATTTT
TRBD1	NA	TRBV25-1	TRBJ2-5	CASGKPRTGLGETQYF	TGTGCCAGTGGGAAACCAAGGACAGGGCTAGGGGAGACCCAGTACTTC
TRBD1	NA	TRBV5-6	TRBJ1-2	CASSLDLARDRGGYTF	TGTGCCAGCAGCTTGGATTTGGCGCGGGACAGGGGTGGCTACACCTTC
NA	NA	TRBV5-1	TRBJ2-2	CASSFWGDTGELFF	TGCGCCAGCAGCTTTTGGGGGGACACCGGGGAGCTGTTTTTT
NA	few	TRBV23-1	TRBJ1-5	CASSQCGSFSNQPQHF	TGCGCCAGCAGTCAATGTGGCTCTTTTAGCAATCAGCCCCAGCATTTT
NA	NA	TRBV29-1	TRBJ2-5	CSAGDAGVVETQYF	TGCAGCGCCGGTGACGCAGGGGTGGTGGAGACCCAGTACTTC
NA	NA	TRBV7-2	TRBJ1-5	CASSLSVGLNQPQHF	TGTGCCAGCAGCCTGTCAGTGGGACTGAATCAGCCCCAGCATTTT
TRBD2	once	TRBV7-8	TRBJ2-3	CASSFEQSGTRRTDTQYF	TGTGCCAGCAGCTTTGAGCAATCCGGGACTAGGAGAACAGATACGCAGTATTTT
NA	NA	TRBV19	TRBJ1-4	CASRSPALNEKLFF	TGTGCCAGCAGGTCCCCGGCCCTTAATGAAAAACTGTTTTTT
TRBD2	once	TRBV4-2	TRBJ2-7	CASSQDIAGRGYEQYF	TGTGCCAGCAGCCAAGATATAGCGGGAAGAGGGTACGAGCAGTACTTC
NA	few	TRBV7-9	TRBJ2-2	CASSRDTATGELFF	TGTGCCAGCAGCCGGGACACCGCCACCGGGGAGCTGTTTTTT
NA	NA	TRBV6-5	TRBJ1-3	CASSYLGSLSGNTIYF	TGTGCCAGCAGTTACCTAGGGAGTCTCTCTGGAAACACCATATATTTT
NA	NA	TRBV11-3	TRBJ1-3	CASSPDWDVSSGNTIYF	TGTGCCAGCAGCCCGGATTGGGACGTTAGCTCTGGAAACACCATATATTTT
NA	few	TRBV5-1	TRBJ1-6	CASSPGALNSPLHF	TGCGCCAGCAGCCCGGGGGCACTAAATTCACCCCTCCACTTT
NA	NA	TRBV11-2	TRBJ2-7	CASSTGHFYEQYF	TGTGCCAGCAGCACGGGACACTTCTACGAGCAGTACTTC
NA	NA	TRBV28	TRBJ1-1	CASSLLFRDTEAFF	TGTGCCAGCAGTTTATTGTTCCGTGACACTGAAGCTTTCTTT
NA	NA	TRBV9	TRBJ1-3	CASRDGGTSGNTIYF	TGTGCCAGCAGGGACGGGGGCACCTCTGGAAACACCATATATTTT